The clone carrying this TCR beta chain turned up a few times. Its cognate antigen is unknown. The data were taken from a study of T cell repertoires in cytomegalovirus infection. The wider study: CMV infection and matching HLA type were both indicated by public TCR beta signatures.

CDR1 SEHNR and CDR2 FQNEAQ come from the germline V gene (reference sequence). The ends were cut back, 10 bases at V and 8 bases at J, with 26 bases in the middle. The CDR3 contains 15 residues. The study's findings and limits: Clonotypes of TCR beta that were HLA-C-restricted and CMV-specific dominated the ex vivo response. Cumulative frequency (of public TCR beta family members) identified carriers of CMV plus the relevant HLA.

A single record per CDR3 protein comes from TCRdb applying MiXCR to the reads. The sample shows about 600,000 distinct CDR3 sequences, 24% of them seen only once. This chain uses TRBV7-9 with TRBJ1-2; no clear D gene. The sequenced material came from CD8+ T cells from PBMCs. This TCR was sampled from a human donor in good health (CMV status not recorded). Some clones in this sample may be carry-over from other donors' samples. In DNA form, the CDR3 reads TGTGCCACCCCGGGCTCCGATTTACTACTCGGGGGCTACACCTTC. Encoded protein: CATPGSDLLLGGYTF.